The rows below give T cell receptor beta chains drawn from one sample of a study of CD8+ T cells in alopecia areata. TCRdb's table, derived via immunoSEQ multiplex PCR, lists solely in-frame clones and lacks some. This table holds about 200,000 clones, over 45% found once. The specimen was CD4+ T cells sorted from blood, collected at week 24, from a patient treated with tofacitinib. All receptors derive from a human donor with alopecia areata. Each CDR3 is given with its conserved first and last residue. A D gene is named only where the DNA matches it firmly. Expanded clones are given a class, and other clones once, few, many or no size at all.

d_gene | abundance | j_gene | v_gene | CDR3nt | CDR3aa
NA | NA | TRBJ1-4 | TRBV19 | TGTGCCAGTAGTTCAACCCCCCAGGGCCGGTACCGGGAAAAACTGTTTTTT | CASSSTPQGRYREKLFF
TRBD2 | few | TRBJ2-6 | TRBV14 | TGTGCCAGCTCCACGGGGGGGATCGGGGCCAACGTCCTGACTTTC | CASSTGGIGANVLTF
NA | NA | TRBJ2-5 | TRBV4-1 | TGCGCCAGCAGCCAAAGTTCCCGATCGGCCCAGTACTTC | CASSQSSRSAQYF
NA | NA | TRBJ2-6 | TRBV5-4 | TGTGCCAGCAGCTTGGTATCGGTCTCTGGGGCCAACGTCCTGACTTTC | CASSLVSVSGANVLTF
NA | NA | TRBJ2-7 | TRBV15 | TGTGCCACCAGCAGAGATTATGGGCCAGCCCCGGGGCCGAACTTC | CATSRDYGPAPGPNF
NA | few | TRBJ2-4 | TRBV7-9 | TGTGCCAGCAGTTGGGACGGAAAAAACATTCAGTACTTC | CASSWDGKNIQYF
NA | NA | TRBJ2-2 | TRBV28 | TGTGCCAGCGGACGAGGGGATTTTGGGAACACCGGGGAGCTGTTTTTT | CASGRGDFGNTGELFF
NA | NA | TRBJ1-2 | TRBV9 | TGTGCCAGCAGCGCTCCCCTAGGAGCTAACTATGGCTACACCTTC | CASSAPLGANYGYTF
TRBD2 | NA | TRBJ2-5 | TRBV4-3 | TGCGCCAGCAGCCAAGAAATCACTAGCGGGTACCAAGAGACCCAGTACTTC | CASSQEITSGYQETQYF
TRBD1 | NA | TRBJ1-5 | TRBV30 | TGTGCCTGGAGTGTCAGGGCAGGGGGTAATCAGCCCCAGCATTTT | CAWSVRAGGNQPQHF
TRBD2 | once | TRBJ2-3 | TRBV7-9 | TGTGCCAGCAGCTTAGTAGGGACTAGCGGGTCCCATATGGATACGCAGTATTTT | CASSLVGTSGSHMDTQYF
NA | few | TRBJ2-1 | TRBV5-6 | TGTGCCAGCAGCTTGGGTATAGGGTCCTACAATGAGCAGTTCTTC | CASSLGIGSYNEQFF
NA | NA | TRBJ2-6 | TRBV7-2 | TGTGCCAGCAGCTTAGTGATGAGTTTTGGGGCCAACGTCCTGACTTTC | CASSLVMSFGANVLTF
NA | NA | TRBJ1-2 | TRBV14 | TGTGCCAGCAGCCCTGACAGATTCTATGGCTACACCTTC | CASSPDRFYGYTF
NA | NA | TRBJ1-2 | TRBV7-2 | TGTGCCAGCAGCCTACGGTCGGTCGGCTACACCTTC | CASSLRSVGYTF
NA | NA | TRBJ2-7 | TRBV7-2 | TGTGCCAGCAGCTTAGGGGGCCTCTACGAGCAGTACTTC | CASSLGGLYEQYF
NA | few | TRBJ1-6 | TRBV7-3 | TGTGCCAGCAGCGAAACAGGGCGCCATAATTCACCCCTCCACTTT | CASSETGRHNSPLHF
NA | few | TRBJ1-4 | TRBV5-1 | TGCGCCAGCAGCTTGGGGGATTCTCCCGCGGAAAAACTGTTTTTT | CASSLGDSPAEKLFF
TRBD2 | few | TRBJ2-4 | TRBV18 | TGTGCCAGCTCACCACTAGCGGGGGGCCAAGTAGCCAAAAACATTCAGTACTTC | CASSPLAGGQVAKNIQYF
TRBD2 | NA | TRBJ2-5 | TRBV5-1 | TGCGCCAGCAGCTATAATGGGCTAGCGGGAAGGGAGACCCAGTACTTC | CASSYNGLAGRETQYF
TRBD2 | NA | TRBJ2-5 | TRBV7-2 | TGTGCCAGCAGCTTAGCGCTTGCTAGCGGAAAGACCCAGTACTTC | CASSLALASGKTQYF
NA | NA | TRBJ1-1 | TRBV2 | TGTGCCAGCAACTCAGGGTTCACTGAAGCTTTCTTT | CASNSGFTEAFF
NA | NA | TRBJ1-1 | TRBV2 | TGTGCCAGCAGTGAAGGAAGAAGAGCTTTCTTT | CASSEGRRAFF
NA | NA | TRBJ1-2 | TRBV19 | TGTGCCAGTAGGACGAGAGTCTATGGCTACACCTTC | CASRTRVYGYTF
NA | NA | TRBJ2-5 | TRBV12-5 | TGTGCTAGTGGTTTGATTGGGGAGACCCAGTACTTC | CASGLIGETQYF
NA | NA | TRBJ2-7 | TRBV27 | TGTGCCAGCAGTCCGTCGGACAGATTCCCCTACGAGCAGTACTTC | CASSPSDRFPYEQYF
TRBD2 | NA | TRBJ2-5 | TRBV4-3 | TGCGCCAGCAGCCTTCAGCGGGGGGGCCGAGAGACCCAGTACTTC | CASSLQRGGRETQYF
NA | NA | TRBJ2-4 | TRBV9 | TGTGCCAGCAGCGTAGATGTTGGGAACATTCAGTACTTC | CASSVDVGNIQYF
NA | NA | TRBJ2-5 | TRBV14 | TGTGCCAGCAGCCAAGTCGGACAGTCCCAACAAGAGACCCAGTACTTC | CASSQVGQSQQETQYF
TRBD2 | NA | TRBJ2-7 | TRBV7-2 | TGTGCCAGCAGCCCCTACGCTAGCGGCGGTCAGCAGTACTTC | CASSPYASGGQQYF
NA | NA | TRBJ1-5 | TRBV29-1 | TGCAGCGTTCAAGGAGGGGAAGGGCAGCCCCAGCATTTT | CSVQGGEGQPQHF
NA | NA | TRBJ2-4 | TRBV7-2 | TGTGCCAGCAGCGCGGTCACAGGGACCAAAAACATTCAGTACTTC | CASSAVTGTKNIQYF
NA | once | TRBJ2-5 | TRBV11-2 | TGTGCCAGCAGCCCCAGGGTAGGAGAGACCCAGTACTTC | CASSPRVGETQYF
NA | NA | TRBJ2-5 | TRBV5-4 | TGTGCCAGCAGCTTGGCCCAGAGGGGTGAAGAGACCCAGTACTTC | CASSLAQRGEETQYF
TRBD1 | NA | TRBJ2-2 | TRBV30 | TGTGCCTGGACTACGGACAGGGAGTACACCGGGGAGCTGTTTTTT | CAWTTDREYTGELFF
NA | few | TRBJ2-3 | TRBV5-6 | TGTGCCAGCAGCCAAGGGTGGTCTACGCAGTATTTT | CASSQGWSTQYF
NA | few | TRBJ1-2 | TRBV6-5 | TGTGCCAGCAGTTACTCGAAGGGGGGCGGTAACTATGGCTACACCTTC | CASSYSKGGGNYGYTF
NA | NA | TRBJ2-5 | TRBV4-1 | TGCGCCAGCAGCCAAGCAGGGACTTCCCAAGAGACCCAGTACTTC | CASSQAGTSQETQYF
NA | few | TRBJ2-7 | TRBV4-3 | TGCGCCAGCAGCCAAGATGCGACAGGGCGCGGGGGAGCCTACGAGCAGTACTTC | CASSQDATGRGGAYEQYF
TRBD2 | NA | TRBJ2-1 | TRBV7-2 | TGTGCCAGCACCTATCTCCTAGCGGGAGAAGGGGAGCAGTTCTTC | CASTYLLAGEGEQFF
NA | NA | TRBJ1-1 | TRBV20-1 | TGCAGTGCTAGGGAGGCGGCTGAAGCTTTCTTT | CSAREAAEAFF
NA | NA | TRBJ2-2 | TRBV30 | TGTGCCTGGAAAGGACGTCCCGCGAACACCGGGGAGCTGTTTTTT | CAWKGRPANTGELFF
NA | NA | TRBJ2-1 | TRBV9 | TGTGCCAGCAGCGGCCCCCATAGCGGATACAATGAGCAGTTCTTC | CASSGPHSGYNEQFF
TRBD1 | NA | TRBJ2-7 | TRBV5-1 | TGCGCCAGCAGGACCGGGACAGGGACGTGGTCCTACGAGCAGTACTTC | CASRTGTGTWSYEQYF
NA | NA | TRBJ2-4 | TRBV5-4 | TGTGCCAGCAGCTTGAACGTAGCCAAAAACATTCAGTACTTC | CASSLNVAKNIQYF
TRBD2 | NA | TRBJ2-7 | TRBV7-2 | TGTGCCAGCAGCAGGACTAGCGGGGCCTCCTACGAGCAGTACTTC | CASSRTSGASYEQYF
NA | few | TRBJ1-5 | TRBV29-1 | TGCAGCTCCCGCCGGGCCTGGCGGGATCAGCCCCAGCATTTT | CSSRRAWRDQPQHF
NA | NA | TRBJ1-2 | TRBV4-1 | TGCGCCAGCAGCCAAGATTTAGGGAAACCTGGCTACACCTTC | CASSQDLGKPGYTF
NA | NA | TRBJ2-7 | TRBV29-1 | TGCAGCGTTGATGCCTCCCGGGGAGGGCAGTACTTC | CSVDASRGGQYF
NA | NA | TRBJ2-5 | TRBV5-1 | TGCGCCAGCAGCGGGTCGAGGGAGACCCAGTACTTC | CASSGSRETQYF
NA | NA | TRBJ2-5 | TRBV2 | TGTGCCAGCAGCGTAACAGGGATGTACCAAGAGACCCAGTACTTC | CASSVTGMYQETQYF
TRBD1 | NA | TRBJ1-1 | TRBV5-1 | TGCGCCAGCAGCGTAGGGGACAGGCAGGGCACTGAAGCTTTCTTT | CASSVGDRQGTEAFF
NA | NA | TRBJ2-7 | TRBV15 | TGTGCCACCAGCAGAGTACTTGACTCCTACGAGCAGTACTTC | CATSRVLDSYEQYF
TRBD2 | few | TRBJ2-7 | TRBV7-2 | TGTGCCAGCAGCTTAGCGCCAGTGCGACTAGCGGGAGACGAGCAGTACTTC | CASSLAPVRLAGDEQYF